The 13 T cell receptor beta chains listed next were all sequenced from one sample in a study of T cell repertoires in cytomegalovirus infection. One entry per CDR3 protein results from TCRdb running MiXCR on the reads. Of 97,000 or so distinct CDR3 sequences in the sample, approximately 17% were seen once. The specimen was PBMCs. These receptor sequences come from a human donor in good health (CMV status not recorded). Some clones in this sample may be carry-over from other donors' samples.

This clonotype was seen only a few times. The V call is TRBV29-1, the J call TRBJ1-2; TRBD1 matches at 9 bases. Trimming took 6 bases from V and 4 from J; bases not matched to a gene: 9. Per the germline V gene, CDR1 is SQVTM and CDR2 is ANQGSEA. The CDR3 has 14 residues. The CDR3 DNA reads as TGCAGCGTCTCCGGGACAGGGCTTATCTATGGCTACACCTTC. It specifies CSVSGTGLIYGYTF.

This clonotype was found many times. The rearrangement links TRBV19 to TRBJ2-2; D is possibly TRBD2 (5 bases). Germline CDR1 LNHDA, CDR2 SQIVND (reference sequence). The CDR3 is made up of 14 amino acids. V dropped 3 bases and J dropped 0 bases, with 5 bases sitting between them. This CDR3 is CASSMGANTGELFF. CDR3 sequence (DNA): TGTGCCAGTAGTATGGGAGCGAACACCGGGGAGCTGTTTTTT.

The chain links TRBV25-1 to TRBJ1-2; possibly TRBD1 for D (6 bases). V dropped 10 bases and J dropped 2 bases, with 11 bases sitting between them. There are 12 residues in the CDR3. CDR1 is MGHDK, CDR2 SYGVNS, per germline. The DNA for the CDR3 is TGTGCCACGTCTGGGACAAACTATGGCTACACCTTC. This encodes CATSGTNYGYTF.

This clonotype appeared a few times. This chain joins TRBV5-5 and TRBJ2-7; unclear D gene. The V end was cut by 4 bases, the J end by 2 bases, with 19 bases between. The CDR3 is 16 amino acids. Germline CDR1 reads SGHKS; CDR2 reads YYEKEE (reference sequence). The CDR3 region is CASSEDGDPLTYEQYF. The DNA for the CDR3 is TGTGCCAGCAGCGAAGACGGAGATCCCCTGACCTACGAGCAGTACTTC.

This sequence joins TRBV29-1 and TRBJ1-1; TRBD1 might be the D (6 bases). Germline V CDR1 and CDR2: SQVTM, ANQGSEA. Trimming shortened V by 4 bases and J by 8 bases, and 14 bases separated the two germline ends. The CDR3 runs 12 residues. The CDR3 DNA follows: TGCAGCGTTGTATTTAGGGGACACGAAGCTTTCTTT. Its translation: CSVVFRGHEAFF.

The table lists this clonotype with a few counts. V and J are TRBV19 and TRBJ1-5, with D perhaps matching TRBD1 (5 bases). The germline V gene encodes CDR1 LNHDA and CDR2 SQIVND (reference sequence). CDR3 length: 13 residues. Deletions cut 8 bases from V and 1 base from J, with 9 bases between. For the CDR3, the DNA is TGTGCCAGTCATCGGGGGAGCAATCAGCCCCAGCATTTT. Protein product: CASHRGSNQPQHF.

A few counts support this clonotype. The V and J genes are TRBV30 and TRBJ1-2; D remains ambiguous. This CDR3 has 12 amino acids. Germline V CDR1 and CDR2: GTSNPN, SVGIG (reference sequence). V dropped 4 bases and J dropped 4 bases, with 10 bases sitting between them. CDR3 nucleotide sequence: TGTGCCTGGACGGAGGGAACCTATGGCTACACCTTC. It codes for CAWTEGTYGYTF.

This clonotype has ten or more counts. This chain links TRBV7-9 with TRBJ1-1; unclear D gene. V was pared by 1 base and J by 1 base, with 13 bases between. Germline values: CDR1 SEHNR, CDR2 FQNEAQ (reference sequence). CDR3 length: 16 residues. CDR3 bases: TGTGCCAGCAGCTTAGATGGGCGACGGGGGAACACTGAAGCTTTCTTT. The encoded protein is CASSLDGRRGNTEAFF.

The rearrangement uses TRBV20-1 and TRBJ1-5; tentative D call: TRBD1 (5 bases). The CDR3 has 15 amino acids. CDR1 is DFQATT, CDR2 SNEGSKA, per germline (reference sequence). Trimming took off 6 bases at V and 0 bases at J, with 15 bases between the two ends. Here the CDR3 reads CSAIQETYSNQPQHF. The CDR3 DNA sequence: TGCAGTGCCATACAGGAGACCTATAGCAATCAGCCCCAGCATTTT.

In this sample, this clonotype turned up a few times. The chain has TRBV4-3 and TRBJ2-1, with TRBD2 identical over 7 bases. Germline V gene lookup returns CDR1 LGHNA and CDR2 YSLEER. The CDR3 has 17 amino acids. J was trimmed by 4 bases and V by 4 bases; bases with no gene match: 13. In DNA, the CDR3 is TGCGCCAGCAGCCGGACCCACGGCGCGGGGGAGTACAATGAGCAGTTCTTC. Its protein is CASSRTHGAGEYNEQFF.

V usage is TRBV28 and J usage is TRBJ1-3; the match to TRBD1 covers 10 bases. Germline CDR1 and CDR2: MDHEN and SYDVKM. V shed 8 bases, J shed 8 bases, and the junction held 6 bases outside the gene matches. The CDR3 is made up of 13 amino acids. The CDR3 spells CASGRGQGHTIYF. The CDR3 DNA is TGTGCCAGCGGAAGGGGACAGGGGCACACCATATATTTT.

This chain's CDR3 is CASGGEPNTEAFF. Written as DNA, the CDR3 is TGTGCCAGCGGAGGGGAACCAAACACTGAAGCTTTCTTT. The rearrangement joins TRBV2 to TRBJ1-1, with D tentatively TRBD1 (5 bases). CDR1 is SNHLY and CDR2 is FYNNEI in the germline V gene. Trimming left V 8 bases short and J 2 bases short, with 12 bases between. This CDR3 spans 13 amino acids. The whole variable domain, filled in from reference TRBV2 and TRBJ1-1, reads EPEVTQTPSHQVTQMGQEVILRCVPISNHLYFYWYRQILGQKVEFLVSFYNNEISEKSEIFDDQFSVERPDGSNFTLKIRSTKLEDSAMYFCASGGEPNTEAFFGQGTRLTVV.

This clonotype has a count of ten or more. The J gene is TRBJ1-5, the V gene TRBV12-5; no clear D gene. This CDR3 has 13 residues. Per the germline V gene, CDR1 is LGHNT and CDR2 is FRNRAP. The ends were cut back, 1 base at V and 6 bases at J, with 7 bases in the middle. For the CDR3, the DNA is TGTGCTAGTGGTTTGGGTGTGGGTCAGCCCCAGCATTTT. Its protein product is CASGLGVGQPQHF.